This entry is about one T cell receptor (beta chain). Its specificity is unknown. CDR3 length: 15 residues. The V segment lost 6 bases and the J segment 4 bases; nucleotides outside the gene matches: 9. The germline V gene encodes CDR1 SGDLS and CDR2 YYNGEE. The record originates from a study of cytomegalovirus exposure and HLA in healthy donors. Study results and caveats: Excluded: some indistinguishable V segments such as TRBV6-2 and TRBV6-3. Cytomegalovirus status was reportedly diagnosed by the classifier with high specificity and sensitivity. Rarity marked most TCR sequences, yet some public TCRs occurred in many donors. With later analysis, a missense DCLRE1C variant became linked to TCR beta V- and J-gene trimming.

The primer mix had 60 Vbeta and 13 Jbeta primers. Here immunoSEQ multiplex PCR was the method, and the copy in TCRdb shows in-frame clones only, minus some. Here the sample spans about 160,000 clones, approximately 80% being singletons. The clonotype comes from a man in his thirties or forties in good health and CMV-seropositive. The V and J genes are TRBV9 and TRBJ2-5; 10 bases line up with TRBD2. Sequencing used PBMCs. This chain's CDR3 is CASTPSGGALETQYF. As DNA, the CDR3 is TGTGCCAGCACCCCCAGCGGGGGGGCGCTAGAGACCCAGTACTTC.